A selection of T cell receptor beta chains follows, all from one sample in a study of T-cell reconstitution after alpha-beta-depleted transplantation in children. TCRdb passed the PCR reads through MiXCR, listing each CDR3 protein once. The data contain over 550,000 distinct CDR3 sequences, over 9.5% of them singletons. The sample was PBMCs from the stem cell graft donor, taken from the stem cell graft. The receptors were sampled from a human donor who donated a stem cell graft to a child with acute myeloid leukemia. Both conserved end residues are part of each CDR3. A D gene is named only where the DNA matches it firmly. Rows give clone size only sometimes, using once, few, many, or a class for an expanded clone.

TRBJ2-4 | NA | NA | TRBV6-5 | TGTGCCAGCAGTTTCCGCGAGGGCCGGAGTCACTTAACTAAAAACATTCAGTACTTC | CASSFREGRSHLTKNIQYF
TRBJ1-6 | NA | NA | TRBV7-2 | TGTGCCAGCAGCTCGGACATCTCACCCCTCCACTTT | CASSSDISPLHF
TRBJ2-1 | TRBD2 | few | TRBV6-1 | TGTGCCAGCACCCCTAGACTAGCGGGTGACTCCTACAATGAGCAGTTCTTC | CASTPRLAGDSYNEQFF
TRBJ2-6 | NA | many | TRBV29-1 | TGCAGCGTCTCGGACAGCTCTGGGGCCAACGTCCTGACTTTC | CSVSDSSGANVLTF
TRBJ1-1 | TRBD1 | NA | TRBV29-1 | TGCAGCGCCCGCTGGGGACAGACTGAAGCTTTCTTT | CSARWGQTEAFF
TRBJ2-2 | NA | NA | TRBV12-3/TRBV12-4 | TGTGCCAGCAGTCAGGACCAGAACACCGGGGAGCTGTTTTTT | CASSQDQNTGELFF
TRBJ1-6 | NA | few | TRBV12-3/TRBV12-4 | TGTGCCAGCAGTTCGCAAAATTCACCCCTCCACTTT | CASSSQNSPLHF
TRBJ1-5 | NA | many | TRBV20-1 | TGCAGTGCAGGGGGGGGAGGGACTCAGCCCCAGCATTTT | CSAGGGGTQPQHF
TRBJ2-5 | TRBD1 | NA | TRBV20-1 | TGCAGTGCTACTAGACAGGGGGAGACCCAGTACTTC | CSATRQGETQYF
TRBJ2-1 | NA | few | TRBV12-3/TRBV12-4 | TGTGCCAACGCCTTTAGCGGTTACAATGAGCAGTTCTTC | CANAFSGYNEQFF
TRBJ2-1 | TRBD2 | many | TRBV10-3 | TGTGCCATCAGTGAGAGCCGGGATGGGGGGGATGAGCAGTTCTTC | CAISESRDGGDEQFF
TRBJ2-7 | NA | few | TRBV20-1 | TGCAGTGCCCCGGGGACCGCTCGGACGGGAGAGCAGTACTTC | CSAPGTARTGEQYF
TRBJ1-1 | NA | many | TRBV29-1 | TGCAGCGTTGACAGAGACCGAGGTGGCACTGAAGCTTTCTTT | CSVDRDRGGTEAFF
TRBJ1-1 | NA | many | TRBV7-2 | TGTGCCAGCAGCTTAGTTATGGGGTCAGGGAACACTGAAGCTTTCTTT | CASSLVMGSGNTEAFF
TRBJ2-7 | NA | NA | TRBV5-6 | TGTGCCAGCAGACCTGGACAGTCTTACTACGAGCAGTACTTC | CASRPGQSYYEQYF
TRBJ2-1 | TRBD1 | few | TRBV29-1 | TGCAGCGGGCGACAGGGCGACTCCTACAATGAGCAGTTCTTC | CSGRQGDSYNEQFF
TRBJ2-5 | TRBD1 | NA | TRBV9 | TGTGCCAGCAGCGTAAAAGGGACAGGGGAAGGGACCCAGTACTTC | CASSVKGTGEGTQYF
TRBJ1-1 | NA | NA | TRBV28 | TGTGCCAGCAGTTCGGACATTGGAGCTTTCTTT | CASSSDIGAFF
TRBJ2-5 | NA | many | TRBV25-1 | TGTGCCAGCAGTGAGAGAAGACAGCTCCAAGAGACCCAGTACTTC | CASSERRQLQETQYF
TRBJ2-7 | TRBD2 | few | TRBV10-3 | TGTGCCATCAGTGAGTCGGTGGCGGGAGGCAAGCACGAGCAGTACTTC | CAISESVAGGKHEQYF
TRBJ1-5 | TRBD1 | NA | TRBV28 | TGTGCCAGCAGTCCGGGACAGGGGGCGAAGGGGCAGCCCCAGCATTTT | CASSPGQGAKGQPQHF
TRBJ2-5 | NA | few | TRBV3-1 | TGTGCCAGCAGTACTAGTTTCGGGACCCAGTACTTC | CASSTSFGTQYF
TRBJ1-5 | NA | NA | TRBV3-1 | TGTGCCAGCAGCCAGGGGGCCTGGAATCAGCCCCAGCATTTT | CASSQGAWNQPQHF
TRBJ1-4 | TRBD1 | NA | TRBV7-6 | TGTGCCAGCAGCTTAGGTCAGGGGGCACTCGGCGAAAAACTGTTTTTT | CASSLGQGALGEKLFF
TRBJ2-3 | NA | few | TRBV18 | TGTGCCAGCTCACCGCACGCCCTGGACCCAGGGAGCACAGATACGCAGTATTTT | CASSPHALDPGSTDTQYF
TRBJ2-2 | NA | NA | TRBV11-2 | TGTGCCAGCAGCTCGCCTAGACTAGATTATTCCGGGGAGCTGTTTTTT | CASSSPRLDYSGELFF
TRBJ2-2 | TRBD2 | many | TRBV7-6 | TGTGCCAGCAGCCTTGGTACTAGCGGGAGGGCCCGTCACACCGGGGAGCTGTTTTTT | CASSLGTSGRARHTGELFF
TRBJ2-5 | NA | many | TRBV6-1 | TGTGCCAGCAGTGAAATTGGGCTAGAAGAGACCCAGTACTTC | CASSEIGLEETQYF
TRBJ2-6 | TRBD2 | NA | TRBV11-1 | TGTGCCAGCAGCTTAGTACCCGGGAGGAACTCTGGGGCCAACGTCCTGACTTTC | CASSLVPGRNSGANVLTF
TRBJ2-1 | TRBD2 | few | TRBV7-7 | TGTGCTAGCAGCTTAGTCCTAGCGGGAAACCAGTTCTTC | CASSLVLAGNQFF
TRBJ2-5 | NA | many | TRBV5-1 | TGCGCCAGCAGCTTGGACGTTGAAGAGACCCAGTACTTC | CASSLDVEETQYF
TRBJ2-1 | NA | many | TRBV10-3 | TGTGCCATCAGTGAGTATGGCGATGAGCAGTTCTTC | CAISEYGDEQFF
TRBJ2-1 | NA | few | TRBV5-1 | TGCGCCAGCAGCTTGGAAGGACAGAACAATGAGCAGTTCTTC | CASSLEGQNNEQFF
TRBJ2-2 | NA | many | TRBV11-1 | TGTGCCAGCAGCTCTTATTCGGCCGCGAACACCGGGGAGCTGTTTTTT | CASSSYSAANTGELFF
TRBJ2-4 | TRBD2 | few | TRBV20-1 | TGCAGTGCTAGAGGGCCTACTAGCGGGAGCGTAGACATTCAGTACTTC | CSARGPTSGSVDIQYF
TRBJ1-5 | NA | NA | TRBV6-5 | TGTGCCAGCAGTTATACGGGGTACAATCAGCCCCAGCATTTT | CASSYTGYNQPQHF
TRBJ2-6 | NA | many | TRBV18 | TGTGCCAGCTCACCACCTACCTCTGGGGCCAACGTCCTGACTTTC | CASSPPTSGANVLTF
TRBJ2-3 | TRBD1 | few | TRBV20-1 | TGCAGTGCCGACGGACAGGGTGGGACAGATACGCAGTATTTT | CSADGQGGTDTQYF
TRBJ1-1 | NA | many | TRBV30 | TGTGCCTGGAGTTTTGGTCTTGGGGGTGAAGCTTTCTTT | CAWSFGLGGEAFF
TRBJ2-1 | TRBD2 | many | TRBV20-1 | TGCAGTGCTAGAAGGGGCGGGAGGGCTATCGATGAGCAGTTCTTC | CSARRGGRAIDEQFF
TRBJ2-1 | TRBD2 | NA | TRBV4-2 | TGTGCCAGCAGCCAACCGGGTAGCGGGAAAGGCCTTAGCTCCTACAATGAGCAGTTCTTC | CASSQPGSGKGLSSYNEQFF
TRBJ2-3 | NA | many | TRBV7-8 | TGTGCCAGCAGCTTTGCGAGGGCCCCTGATACGCAGTATTTT | CASSFARAPDTQYF
TRBJ2-3 | TRBD2 | few | TRBV7-9 | TGTGCCAGCAGCCCGCGGACTAGCGGGACCTCAAATATGCAGTATTTT | CASSPRTSGTSNMQYF
TRBJ2-1 | TRBD2 | NA | TRBV20-1 | TGCAGTGCTACTGTTCTAGCGGGAGGGCTCAGCTCCTACAATGAGCAGTTCTTC | CSATVLAGGLSSYNEQFF
TRBJ2-7 | NA | many | TRBV12-3/TRBV12-4 | TGTGCCAGCAGTTTATCAGGATACGAGCAGTACTTC | CASSLSGYEQYF
TRBJ2-2 | NA | few | TRBV7-2 | TGTGCCAGCAGCCTCTCGACTAGAGCCACCGGGGAGCTGTTTTTT | CASSLSTRATGELFF
TRBJ1-1 | NA | many | TRBV5-1 | TGCGCCAGCAGCTTGGCCGTGGGCACTGAAGCTTTCTTT | CASSLAVGTEAFF
TRBJ1-5 | TRBD1 | NA | TRBV7-2 | TGTGCCAGCAGCTTCCGACAGGGTCATCAGCCCCAGCATTTT | CASSFRQGHQPQHF
TRBJ2-2 | TRBD2 | NA | TRBV5-1 | TGCGCCAGCAGCTTGGCGACTAGCGGACCCGGGGAGCTGTTTTTT | CASSLATSGPGELFF
TRBJ2-5 | TRBD2 | many | TRBV27 | TGTGCCAGCAGTCTCCTCCGGACTAGCGGGAGTGGGGCGACCCAGTACTTC | CASSLLRTSGSGATQYF
TRBJ2-5 | NA | NA | TRBV7-2 | TGTGCCAGCAGCTTAGATTCCGGGCAAGAGACCCAGTACTTC | CASSLDSGQETQYF
TRBJ2-7 | NA | many | TRBV6-2/TRBV6-3 | TGTGCCAGCAGTTACCCCATGGGAGTCCTCTCCTACGAGCAGTACTTC | CASSYPMGVLSYEQYF
TRBJ1-2 | TRBD1 | many | TRBV6-5 | TGTGCCAGCAGTCCTAGACAGGGTAGTGGCTACACCTTC | CASSPRQGSGYTF
TRBJ2-1 | NA | NA | TRBV25-1 | TGTGCCAGCAGTGAATATGAGTCTTTGGCGGGATACAATGAGCAGTTCTTC | CASSEYESLAGYNEQFF
TRBJ1-5 | NA | many | TRBV7-2 | TGTGCCAGCAGCTTATCTCGGACGGAGAGCAATCAGCCCCAGCATTTT | CASSLSRTESNQPQHF
TRBJ1-1 | NA | NA | TRBV6-5 | TGTGCCAGCAGTTATAGGTTCATGAACACTGAAGCTTTCTTT | CASSYRFMNTEAFF
TRBJ1-5 | NA | few | TRBV6-5 | TGTGCCAGCAGTCAGGGGCAGTTAGCAAATCAGCCCCAGCATTTT | CASSQGQLANQPQHF
TRBJ2-3 | TRBD2 | few | TRBV6-1 | TGTGCCAGCGGAAAGACTAGCGGAGGCACAGATACGCAGTATTTT | CASGKTSGGTDTQYF
TRBJ2-1 | NA | NA | TRBV11-2 | TGTGCCAGCAGCTTAGCCTCGAAGAACAATGAGCAGTTCTTC | CASSLASKNNEQFF
TRBJ2-1 | NA | many | TRBV5-1 | TGCGCCAGCAGCTTGGGGACTCCAATGAAGCAGTTCTTC | CASSLGTPMKQFF